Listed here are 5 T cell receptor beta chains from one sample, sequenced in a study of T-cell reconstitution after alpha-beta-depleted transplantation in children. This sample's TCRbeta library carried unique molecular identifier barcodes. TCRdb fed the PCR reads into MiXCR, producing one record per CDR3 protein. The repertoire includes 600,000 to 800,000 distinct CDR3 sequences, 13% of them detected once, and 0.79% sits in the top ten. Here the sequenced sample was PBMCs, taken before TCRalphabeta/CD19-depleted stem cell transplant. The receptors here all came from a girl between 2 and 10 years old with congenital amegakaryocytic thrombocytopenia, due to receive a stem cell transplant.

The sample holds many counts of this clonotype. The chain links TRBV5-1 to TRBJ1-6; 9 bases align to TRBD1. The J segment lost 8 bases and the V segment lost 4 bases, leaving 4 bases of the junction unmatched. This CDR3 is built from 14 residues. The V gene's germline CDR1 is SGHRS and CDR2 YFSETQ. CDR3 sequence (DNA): TGCGCCAGCAGCGGGGGACAGGGCGATTCACCCCTCCACTTT. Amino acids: CASSGGQGDSPLHF.

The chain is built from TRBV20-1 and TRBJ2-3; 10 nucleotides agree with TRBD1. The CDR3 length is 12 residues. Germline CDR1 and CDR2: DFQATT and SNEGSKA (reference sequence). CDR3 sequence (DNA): TGCAGCCCGACAGGGGGCGCGGATACGCAGTATTTT. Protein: CSPTGGADTQYF.

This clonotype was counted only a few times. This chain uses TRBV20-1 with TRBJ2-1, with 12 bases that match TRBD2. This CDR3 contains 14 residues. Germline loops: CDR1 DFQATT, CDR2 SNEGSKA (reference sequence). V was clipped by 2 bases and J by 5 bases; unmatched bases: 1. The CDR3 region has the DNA TGCAGTGCTAGAAGACTAGCGGGGGACAATGAGCAGTTCTTC. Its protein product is CSARRLAGDNEQFF.

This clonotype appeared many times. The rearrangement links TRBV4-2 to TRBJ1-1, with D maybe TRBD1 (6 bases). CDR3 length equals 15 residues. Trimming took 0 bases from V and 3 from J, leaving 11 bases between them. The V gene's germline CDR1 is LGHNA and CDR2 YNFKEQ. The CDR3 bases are TGTGCCAGCAGCCAAGATACAGGGCAAGACACTGAAGCTTTCTTT. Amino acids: CASSQDTGQDTEAFF.

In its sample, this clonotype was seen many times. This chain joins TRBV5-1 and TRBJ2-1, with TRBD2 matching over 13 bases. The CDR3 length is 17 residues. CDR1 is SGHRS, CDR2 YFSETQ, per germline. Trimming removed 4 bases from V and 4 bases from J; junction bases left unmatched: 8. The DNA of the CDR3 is TGCGCCAGCAGCCGACTAGGGACTAGCGGGATATACAATGAGCAGTTCTTC. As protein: CASSRLGTSGIYNEQFF.